This T cell receptor beta chain emerged from a study of blood T cell repertoires in COVID-19 (TCRdb year 2020). Study-wide context: The collaborator samples originated in the United States, Italy and Spain and spanned the acute and convalescent phases of COVID-19. The material from the prospective study consisted of cDNA or gDNA derived from T cells, B-cell-depleted T cells, or PBMCs. Deeply sampled blood TCRbeta repertoires from subjects exposed to, actively infected with, or recovered from COVID-19 were included in the dataset. The repertoires were released in a freely available public database meant as a resource for research on the immune response to SARS-CoV-2. Samples were obtained from the ongoing ImmuneRACE study (first 160 participants) and from about 1,300 subjects provided by 6 global collaborators. A de-identified subject ID, COVID-19 status, age in years and sex were almost always included in the sample metadata. Where available, HLA class I and class II types were taken from metadata supplied by the sample provider and were not determined by assay-based typing. The paper as a whole reports these results and caveats: How much clinical and demographic metadata was included differed by source and by participant, and the metadata was provided uncurated.

About this clone: The target of this receptor is not known. No qualities accompany the bases; no much larger clone lies one base away.

The CDR3 runs 14 amino acids, cysteine and phenylalanine included. Only the CDR3 region is kept as DNA, spanning 42 bases read in frame from base 1. The junction shows trimming of 4 bases on V and 2 bases on J, plus 11 bases between the germline ends. CDR1 and CDR2 are drawn from the germline V gene: LGHNA, YSLEER. The immunoSEQ Assay, a bias-controlled multiplex PCR, was used to amplify TCRbeta CDR3 regions from genomic DNA. As for how the authors treated the data: Within the assay, amplification of reference gene primers was used to estimate how many nucleated cells each sample contained. Sequence reads were collapsed and filtered to measure the absolute abundance of every unique TCRbeta CDR3 rearrangement. For each sample, productive Simpson clonality was calculated as the square root of Simpson's diversity index over productive rearrangements. Here the immuneACCESS table is served through TCRdb, limited to in-frame sequences with V and J called. Missing clones are a known gap in these copies; in checked studies unresolved V genes cover under half, and the rest lacks a known reason. That table supplies the V and J calls and clone size; D and trimming were determined from the DNA. In this sample the table shows roughly 200,000 clones, 65% to 90% of which occur a single time. The leading ten clones occupy 1.5% of the sample.

The collaborating institutions used their own protocols to collect whole blood in K2EDTA tubes. Collaborator samples were shipped for TCRbeta analysis as frozen whole blood, isolated PBMCs, or DNA extracted from either sample type. This receptor chain uses TRBV4-3 and TRBJ1-2, with the D gene too uncertain to name. This TCR derives from a human donor in a cohort sampled during active COVID-19. Specimen: peripheral blood. The nucleotides are TGCGCCAGCAGCCCAGGCGGAGGCAACTATGGCTACACCTTC. This yields the protein CASSPGGGNYGYTF.